This T cell receptor beta chain emerged from a study of blood T cell repertoires in COVID-19. Overall study context: Samples came from the United States, Italy and Spain, spanning acute and convalescent COVID-19. The cDNA or gDNA used as material had been derived from T cells, B-cell-depleted T cells, or PBMCs.

Per the original data handling: Cell counts per sample came from amplifying reference gene primers. Profiled with immunoSEQ multiplex PCR; TCRdb holds only in-frame clones, not every one. V, J and clone size derive from that table, while D and trimming were established from the DNA sequence. The table lists 95,000 to 150,000 clones, more than 75% of them singletons, with 3.9% in the top ten. Sequencing was done on a sample of peripheral blood. The source is a man in his fifties or sixties with acute or convalescent COVID-19.

The CDR3 reads CASSFSTSGSLLGDDEQFF. CDR3 coding DNA: TGTGCCAGCAGCTTCTCGACTAGCGGGAGTCTCTTAGGTGATGATGAGCAGTTCTTC. V gene TRBV7-8 combines with J gene TRBJ2-1, with TRBD2 matching 12 bases. The trim removed 3 bases at V and 8 bases at J, leaving 17 bases unmatched. CDR1 and CDR2 (germline): SGHVS, FQNEAQ. The CDR3 extends over 19 amino acids.